This paragraph covers one T cell receptor beta chain sequence. The making of cDNA relied on 5'RACE with 10-nucleotide random UMIs. MiXCR, applied by TCRdb to the 5' RACE reads, yields one record per CDR3 protein. The sample yields 42,000 or so distinct CDR3 sequences, 2.5% seen once. The CDR3 runs 17 residues. Germline V gives CDR1 SGHRS, CDR2 YFSETQ. V was cut by 2 bases and J by 3 bases, with 18 bases left in between. The data originate from a study of neurological immune-mediated disorders. This chain joins TRBV5-1 and TRBJ1-5; D might be TRBD1 (6 bases). This sequence originates from a man aged 25 to 45 with multiple sclerosis. Input material: PBMCs. In DNA, the CDR3 is TGCGCCAGCAGCTTAGTTCCAACGGGACAATACAATCAGCCCCAGCATTTT. Translation gives CASSLVPTGQYNQPQHF. Full variable domain (remainder filled in from reference TRBV5-1 and TRBJ1-5): KAGVTQTPRYLIKTRGQQVTLSCSPISGHRSVSWYQQTPGQGLQFLFEYFSETQRNKGNFPGRFSGRQFSNSRSEMNVSTLELGDSALYLCASSLVPTGQYNQPQHFGDGTRLSIL.